This T cell receptor beta chain was identified during a study of shared clonotypes between healthy human individuals. General study findings and limits: Rarefaction exposed incomplete sorted-subset sequencing despite large depth. Naive subsets, compared against memory subsets, generally had larger estimated richness values. Relative to their counterparts shared across all four donors, non-shared clonotypes exhibited diminished generation probabilities.

Original data processing: ImmunoSEQ gave junction-only sequences without quality scores, so filtering differed. Only in-frame clones appear in the TCRdb table, and some are missing; sequencing was by immunoSEQ multiplex PCR. Clone size and the V and J calls come from that table; the DNA yielded D and trimming. This sample yields hundreds of thousands of clones, of which 95% to 98% are seen a single time; 0.25% to 0.35% belongs to the top ten. With respect to this clone: Its target is unknown.

Germline V gene sequence: CDR1 SEHNR, CDR2 FQNEAQ (reference sequence). V gave up 5 bases and J gave up 1 base, with 17 bases separating them. This CDR3 is built from 16 residues. The naive CD8 subset, CD45RO-negative cells positively selected for CCR7, excluded terminally differentiated effector memory CD45RA+ cells. Sequencing used naive CD8+ T cells sorted from blood. The TCR originated in a man aged 25-40 years in good health. This chain connects TRBV7-9 to TRBJ2-5, with D perhaps assigned TRBD1 or TRBD2 (5 bases each). The CDR3 region is CASSPRARDGQETQYF. DNA of the CDR3: TGTGCCAGCAGCCCGCGGGCCAGGGACGGCCAAGAGACCCAGTACTTC.